These 28 T cell receptor beta chains came from one sample sequenced in a study of Graves' ophthalmopathy and Graves' hyperthyroidism. Amplification from RNA transcripts yielded the TCR beta CDR3 regions. A first-round RT-PCR used HTBI primers, followed by a second-round multiplex PCR. TCRdb re-called the multiplex PCR reads through MiXCR, storing one row per CDR3 protein. The top ten hold roughly 7% of the sample, which has a few hundred thousand distinct CDR3 sequences, approximately 15% seen once. The material sequenced was peripheral blood. The receptors here all came from a woman aged 18-29 years with stable Graves' hyperthyroidism.

This clonotype has ten or more counts. The chain has TRBV12-3 or TRBV12-4 and TRBJ1-1; TRBD1 might be the D (6 bases). The CDR3 length is 12 residues. The V end was cut by 5 bases, the J end by 7 bases, with 11 bases between. The CDR3 bases are TGTGCCAGCAGTCGGACAGACCTTGAAGCTTTCTTT. It translates to CASSRTDLEAFF.

This clonotype was seen at least ten times. The DNA of the CDR3 is TGTGCCAGCAGTATTGAACAGGGGGCGACTGAAGCTTTCTTT. Translation: CASSIEQGATEAFF. This chain connects TRBV2 to TRBJ1-1; 9 bases are shared with TRBD1. The germline V gene has CDR1 SNHLY and CDR2 FYNNEI. The CDR3 spans 14 residues. V shed 5 bases, J shed 5 bases, and the junction held 6 bases outside the gene matches.

Ten or more counts support this clonotype. This chain connects TRBV20-1 to TRBJ2-2; TRBD2 is a possible D gene (6 bases). CDR3 length: 16 amino acids. V was cut by 1 base and J by 0 bases, with 12 bases left in between. Germline CDR1 is DFQATT and CDR2 is SNEGSKA (reference sequence). Here the CDR3 DNA reads TGCAGTGCTAGAGTGCCGGGGACTTCGAACACCGGGGAGCTGTTTTTT. It translates to CSARVPGTSNTGELFF.

This clonotype has at least ten counts. J is TRBJ1-6 and V is TRBV28; TRBD1 might be the D (5 bases). V shed 5 bases and J shed 8 bases, with 16 bases lying between them. The CDR3 contains 15 residues. CDR1 MDHEN and CDR2 SYDVKM come from the germline V gene. In nucleotides, the CDR3 is TGTGCCAGCAGTCCAGGGTCAGGTGGCTATTCACCCCTCCACTTT. Translated: CASSPGSGGYSPLHF.

At least ten counts were recorded for this clonotype. The chain links TRBV7-6 to TRBJ1-1; 7 nucleotides agree with TRBD1. The CDR3 has 16 amino acids. CDR1 SGHVS and CDR2 FNYEAQ come from the germline V gene. The ends lost 0 bases at V and 4 bases at J; junction bases unmatched: 8. CDR3 residues: CASSLAQGGWVTEAFF. As DNA, the CDR3 is TGTGCCAGCAGCTTAGCGCAAGGGGGCTGGGTCACTGAAGCTTTCTTT.

There are many counts of this clonotype. The gene calls are TRBV6-1 and TRBJ1-2; TRBD1 matches at 9 bases. The V and J ends lost 6 bases and 6 bases, in that order; junction bases with no gene match: 11. Germline V gives CDR1 MNHNS, CDR2 SASEGT. The CDR3 contains 15 residues. The CDR3 spells CASRLYGQGINGYTF. The CDR3 coding sequence is TGTGCCAGCAGGCTATACGGACAGGGGATTAATGGCTACACCTTC.

About this clonotype: A clone one base away is much larger, so this may be a read error. The V call is TRBV9, the J call TRBJ1-1, with unresolved D. Germline CDR1 reads SGDLS; CDR2 reads YYNGEE. CDR3 size: 13 residues. With 3 bases removed from V and 0 bases from J, the gap between germline ends came to 6 bases. CDR3 bases: TGTGCCAGCAGCGGACCCATGAACACTGAAGCTTTCTTT. Its translation: CASSGPMNTEAFF.

Points on this clonotype: Possible read error: a much larger clone is one base away. This chain connects TRBV7-3 to TRBJ1-1, with D hard to call. CDR1 and CDR2 (germline): SGHTA, FQGTGA. Trimming took 7 bases from V and 4 from J, leaving 13 bases between them. The CDR3 is 13 residues long. The DNA for the CDR3 is TGTGCCAGCACCCCCCAGGACGGCACTGAAGCTTTCTTT. Encoded protein: CASTPQDGTEAFF.

This clonotype was seen at least ten times. V is TRBV20-1 and J is TRBJ2-5, with D unclear. The CDR3 sequence is 12 residues long. CDR1 is DFQATT and CDR2 is SNEGSKA in the germline V gene (reference sequence). V lost 3 bases and J 2 bases, leaving 7 bases between the germline ends. The CDR3 sequence is CSARGLQETQYF. In nucleotides, the CDR3 is TGCAGTGCTAGGGGATTGCAAGAGACCCAGTACTTC.

This clonotype has a handful of counts. The chain uses TRBV27 and TRBJ1-1, with TRBD1 matching 9 bases. Germline CDR1 is MNHEY and CDR2 is SMNVEV (reference sequence). V lost 8 bases to trimming and J lost 1 base; unmatched junction nucleotides: 2. The CDR3 sequence is 13 residues long. In DNA, the CDR3 is TGTGCCAGCGGACAGGGGTGGAACACTGAAGCTTTCTTT. Translation gives CASGQGWNTEAFF.

The table lists this clonotype with many counts. The chain links TRBV7-8 to TRBJ2-7; D might be TRBD1 (5 bases). Germline lookup yields CDR1 SGHVS and CDR2 FQNEAQ. With 2 bases removed from V and 6 bases from J, the gap between germline ends came to 17 bases. The CDR3 totals 15 residues. The CDR3 nucleotides read TGTGCCAGCAGCTTAATCAAGGGTGGTAGGGGCGAGCAGTACTTC. Amino acid sequence: CASSLIKGGRGEQYF.

This clonotype appeared a single time. The chain carries TRBV28 and TRBJ1-1; a weak D match, TRBD1 (5 bases). The CDR3 loop spans 13 amino acids. The germline CDR1 and CDR2 sequences are MDHEN and SYDVKM. V dropped 6 bases and J dropped 0 bases, with 8 bases sitting between them. The CDR3: CASRKQVNTEAFF. The CDR3 nucleotides read TGTGCCAGCAGGAAACAGGTGAACACTGAAGCTTTCTTT.

In its sample, this clonotype was seen many times. The J gene is TRBJ1-5, the V gene TRBV6-2 or TRBV6-3; 8 bases are a match to TRBD1. The CDR3 contains 14 residues. Germline V gene sequence: CDR1 MNHEY, CDR2 SVGEGT. V lost 4 bases to trimming and J lost 3 bases; unmatched junction nucleotides: 2. Here the CDR3 reads CASSWTGLNQPQHF. The CDR3 DNA sequence: TGTGCCAGCAGTTGGACAGGGCTCAATCAGCCCCAGCATTTT.

This clonotype was counted at least ten times. The chain uses TRBV27 and TRBJ1-6, with TRBD1 matching over 8 bases. Trimming cost V 7 bases and J 0 bases; bases outside gene matches: 8. CDR3 size: 17 residues. CDR1 and CDR2 from the germline V gene are MNHEY and SMNVEV (reference sequence). CDR3 sequence: CASTRQGMSSYNSPLHF. The CDR3 DNA is TGTGCCAGCACGAGACAGGGGATGAGCTCCTATAATTCACCCCTCCACTTT.

The table lists this clonotype with many counts. The J gene is TRBJ1-1, the V gene TRBV24-1; D unresolved. The CDR3 contains 11 residues. The V end was cut by 2 bases, the J end by 7 bases, with 4 bases between. Looked up from germline, CDR1 is KGHDR and CDR2 is SFDVKD. The CDR3 DNA reads as TGTGCCACCAGTGATTCCGTTGAAGCTTTCTTT. Protein product: CATSDSVEAFF.

This clonotype has a count of ten or more. The V and J genes are TRBV6-1 and TRBJ1-5; the D gene is possibly TRBD1 (6 bases). The CDR3 is 13 amino acids. Trimming removed 6 bases at V and 4 bases at J, with 10 bases between. CDR1 is MNHNS and CDR2 is SASEGT in the germline V gene. In nucleotides, the CDR3 is TGTGCCAGCAGGGGGGCAGCAAATCAGCCCCAGCATTTT. Its protein product is CASRGAANQPQHF.

The gene calls are TRBV7-2 and TRBJ1-2; unclear D gene. The CDR3 contains 12 residues. In germline, CDR1 is SGHTA, CDR2 FQGNSA. Between the trimmed V and J ends, which lost 0 bases and 8 bases, there was a span of 7 bases. The CDR3 sequence: CASSLARRGYTF. As DNA, the CDR3 is TGTGCCAGCAGCTTAGCGCGGCGGGGCTACACCTTC.

In its sample, this clonotype was seen many times. This chain joins TRBV20-1 and TRBJ1-6; D unclear. This CDR3 has 15 residues. Per germline, CDR1 DFQATT and CDR2 SNEGSKA (reference sequence). V lost 0 bases to trimming and J lost 7 bases, with 13 bases between them. In nucleotides, the CDR3 is TGCAGTGCTAGAGATCGGCCAGCCGAAAATTCACCCCTCCACTTT. Its protein product is CSARDRPAENSPLHF.

Written as DNA, the CDR3 is TGTGCCACCAGTGGTTGGGACAGGGGGCTGGAGACCCAGTACTTC. Protein sequence: CATSGWDRGLETQYF. V gene TRBV24-1 combines with J gene TRBJ2-5; 12 nucleotides match TRBD1. Germline trimming cut 5 bases from V and 5 bases from J; bases unmatched to any gene: 5. Germline loops: CDR1 KGHDR, CDR2 SFDVKD. The CDR3 loop spans 15 amino acids.

Many counts were recorded for this clonotype. This sequence joins TRBV19 and TRBJ1-1; 11 bases map to TRBD1. V was pared by 5 bases and J by 0 bases, with 2 bases of the junction left unmatched. The CDR3 is 15 amino acids. Germline-derived CDR1 and CDR2 are LNHDA and SQIVND (reference sequence). The CDR3 is CASSRTGGVNTEAFF. The CDR3, as DNA: TGTGCCAGTAGTCGGACAGGGGGCGTGAACACTGAAGCTTTCTTT.

In its sample, this clonotype was seen many times. The chain is built from TRBV6-2 or TRBV6-3 and TRBJ1-1, with TRBD1 matching over 7 bases. This CDR3 has 12 residues. CDR1 MNHEY and CDR2 SVGEGT come from the germline V gene. V trimming: 5 bases; J trimming: 7 bases; junction bases outside the gene matches: 4. CDR3 DNA: TGTGCCAGCAGTGACAGGGCTCATGAAGCTTTCTTT. Protein: CASSDRAHEAFF.

This clonotype was counted at least ten times. The chain carries TRBV12-3 or TRBV12-4 and TRBJ1-1; D not certain. Trimming took off 11 bases at V and 0 bases at J, with 13 bases between the two ends. There are 13 residues in the CDR3. The CDR3 loop reads CASGGELNTEAFF. CDR3 nucleotides: TGTGCCTCAGGCGGTGAACTGAACACTGAAGCTTTCTTT.

This clonotype was observed at least ten times. This sequence joins TRBV12-3 or TRBV12-4 and TRBJ2-2; a possible D gene is TRBD1 (5 bases). Trimming pared 5 bases from V and 5 bases from J, leaving 15 bases between. This CDR3 comprises 15 residues. The DNA for the CDR3 is TGTGCCAGCAGTCCGTTGCTCCAGGGAACCGGGGAGCTGTTTTTT. Protein product: CASSPLLQGTGELFF.

A remark on this clonotype: A clone one base away is much larger, so this may be a read error. No conserved phenylalanine or tryptophan is present at the end of the CDR3, so a read error is the likely explanation. The chain combines TRBV7-9 with TRBJ1-5; D is undetermined. Germline V lookup: CDR1 SEHNR, CDR2 FQNEAQ (reference sequence). V dropped 0 bases and J dropped 2 bases, with 8 bases sitting between them. CDR3 length equals 15 residues. The CDR3 nucleotides read TGTGCCAGCAGCTTAGCGTTACCCGGCAATCAGCCCCAGCATGTT. It yields the protein CASSLALPGNQPQHV.

This clonotype has at least ten counts. The chain recombines TRBV15 with TRBJ2-5; TRBD2 aligns across 8 bases. CDR1 is LNHNV, CDR2 YYDKDF, per germline (reference sequence). The CDR3 consists of 15 residues. The V segment lost 1 base and the J segment 5 bases; nucleotides outside the gene matches: 6. The DNA of the CDR3 is TGTGCCACCAGCAGAGTACGGGGGGGCTTGGAGACCCAGTACTTC. Amino acids: CATSRVRGGLETQYF.

This clonotype was seen at least ten times. V gene TRBV19 combines with J gene TRBJ1-1; 7 nucleotides match TRBD1. V was pared by 10 bases and J by 4 bases, with 15 bases of the junction left unmatched. CDR3 size: 15 residues. Germline lookup yields CDR1 LNHDA and CDR2 SQIVND (reference sequence). The CDR3 nucleotides read TGTGCCACTCTAACAGGTGCAGGGGGTGCCACTGAAGCTTTCTTT. Encoded protein: CATLTGAGGATEAFF.

There are many counts of this clonotype. One base away lies a much larger clone, so this may be a sequencing read error. J is TRBJ2-5 and V is TRBV6-1; D not certain. The CDR3 has 11 residues. Deletions cut 6 bases from V and 4 bases from J, with 6 bases between. CDR1 is MNHNS, CDR2 SASEGT, per germline. The CDR3 loop is CASSNRETQYF. The DNA for the CDR3 is TGTGCCAGCAGCAACCGAGAGACCCAGTACTTC.

This clonotype was counted between two and nine times. This rearrangement joins TRBV5-1 to TRBJ1-2; D is unresolved. CDR3 length: 14 residues. CDR1 is SGHRS, CDR2 YFSETQ, per germline. V was pared by 0 bases and J by 0 bases, with 6 bases between. CDR3 nucleotides: TGCGCCAGCAGCTTGGGGGAAGCTAACTATGGCTACACCTTC. Residues: CASSLGEANYGYTF.